Following are 21 T cell receptor beta chains from one sample sequenced in a study of CD8+CD57+ T cells in acquired aplastic anemia. Both TCR beta VDJ combination and CDR3 sequence profiling were carried out. Genomic DNA was the template for this profiling. TCRdb analysed the reads with MiXCR anew, one entry per CDR3 protein. Among under 350,000 distinct CDR3 sequences listed, approximately 57% were seen once. The sequenced sample consisted of sorted CD4+, CD8+, or CD8+CD57+ T cells (not recorded which) from PBMCs. These receptors were obtained from a human donor with severe aplastic anemia or a healthy control (not recorded which).

The rearrangement joins TRBV5-4 to TRBJ2-7; a possible D gene is TRBD2 (7 bases). Trimming stripped 3 bases from V and 2 bases from J, with 12 bases between. The CDR3 has 14 amino acids. Germline CDR1 and CDR2: SGHNT and YYREEE (reference sequence). The CDR3 region is CASSSTGRAYEQYF. In DNA, the CDR3 is TGTGCCAGCAGCTCCACAGGGAGGGCCTACGAGCAGTACTTC.

The chain employs TRBV2 and TRBJ2-1; D uncertain. CDR3 length: 13 amino acids. The germline V gene has CDR1 SNHLY and CDR2 FYNNEI. V was trimmed by 4 bases and J by 4 bases, leaving 8 bases between them. The CDR3 DNA is TGTGCCAGCAGTGCGACCGCATACAATGAGCAGTTCTTC. It codes for CASSATAYNEQFF.

The rearrangement joins TRBV5-5 to TRBJ1-2; D may be TRBD1 (5 bases). The CDR3 contains 13 residues. The germline CDR1 and CDR2 sequences are SGHKS and YYEKEE (reference sequence). V was trimmed by 1 base and J by 7 bases, leaving 11 bases between them. The CDR3, as DNA: TGTGCCAGCAGCTTGACAAGGGGAGGTGGCTACACCTTC. Its translation: CASSLTRGGGYTF.

In nucleotides, the CDR3 is TGTGCCAGCAGCTCTCGGCGAACAGGGGATGAGCAGTTCTTC. It translates to CASSSRRTGDEQFF. J is TRBJ2-1 and V is TRBV7-2, with 7 positions matching TRBD1. Germline assignment: CDR1 SGHTA and CDR2 FQGNSA. V lost 4 bases to trimming and J lost 8 bases; unmatched junction nucleotides: 8. The CDR3 covers 14 residues.

This clonotype was found many times. The chain is built from TRBV10-3 and TRBJ2-3; TRBD1 might be the D (5 bases). This CDR3 is 15 amino acids long. V was pared by 5 bases and J by 2 bases, with 14 bases between. CDR1 and CDR2 (germline): ENHRY, SYGVKD. CDR3 region: CAISSEDKITDTQYF. The CDR3 nucleotides are TGTGCCATCAGTTCAGAGGACAAGATCACAGATACGCAGTATTTT.

This chain joins TRBV20-1 and TRBJ1-5; D is perhaps TRBD1 (5 bases). CDR1 is DFQATT and CDR2 is SNEGSKA in the germline V gene (reference sequence). The CDR3 is 10 amino acids. Trimming shortened V by 4 bases and J by 7 bases, and 5 bases separated the two germline ends. The CDR3 sequence: CSATGQPQHF. The CDR3, as DNA: TGCAGTGCTACAGGGCAGCCCCAGCATTTT.

This clonotype has ten or more counts. V is TRBV19 and J is TRBJ1-2, with D possibly being TRBD1 (6 bases). This CDR3 comprises 14 residues. Trimming shortened V by 3 bases and J by 5 bases, and 13 bases separated the two germline ends. Germline loops: CDR1 LNHDA, CDR2 SQIVND (reference sequence). CDR3 in amino acids: CASSMTGPLYGYTF. CDR3 in DNA: TGTGCCAGTAGTATGACAGGCCCCCTTTATGGCTACACCTTC.

The V and J genes are TRBV24-1 and TRBJ2-1, with D tentatively TRBD2 (5 bases). Trimming pared 4 bases from V and 6 bases from J, leaving 15 bases between. This CDR3 comprises 15 residues. Germline V gene data show CDR1 as KGHDR and CDR2 as SFDVKD. CDR3 coding DNA: TGTGCCACCAGTGACCCGCGCGGCGGAGGCAATGAGCAGTTCTTC. Translated, it gives CATSDPRGGGNEQFF.

At least ten counts were recorded for this clonotype. This sequence joins TRBV7-3 and TRBJ2-1; 11 bases are a match to TRBD2. The CDR3 has 15 amino acids. V lost 4 bases and J lost 2; bases outside the gene matches: 1. CDR1 and CDR2 (germline): SGHTA, FQGTGA. CDR3 region: CASSSTSGAYNEQFF. DNA for the CDR3: TGTGCCAGCAGCTCGACTAGCGGGGCCTACAATGAGCAGTTCTTC.

This clonotype was picked up many times. The chain combines TRBV11-2 with TRBJ1-5, with D possibly matching TRBD1 (6 bases). Germline loops: CDR1 SGHAT, CDR2 FQNNGV. The CDR3 contains 15 residues. V was pared by 3 bases and J by 6 bases, with 15 bases between. The CDR3 is CASSFDPRGGQPQHF. The CDR3 DNA reads as TGTGCCAGCAGCTTCGACCCCAGGGGCGGTCAGCCCCAGCATTTT.

In this sample, this clonotype turned up a few times. This chain uses TRBV10-3 with TRBJ2-3; TRBD1 is a possible D gene (6 bases). Germline V lookup: CDR1 ENHRY, CDR2 SYGVKD. V was clipped by 9 bases and J by 3 bases, with 16 bases between them. The CDR3 length is 14 residues. The CDR3 loop is CAMGLGQTTDTQYF. The CDR3 DNA is TGTGCCATGGGCCTTGGACAGACGACAGATACGCAGTATTTT.

The chain uses TRBV5-8 and TRBJ1-5; maybe TRBD1 (5 bases). Germline-derived CDR1 and CDR2 are SGHTS and YDEGEE. The V and J ends lost 0 bases and 1 base respectively, with 8 bases between them. The CDR3 has 15 residues. The CDR3 protein is CASSLGQTSNQPQHF. CDR3 sequence (DNA): TGTGCCAGCAGCTTGGGACAGACCAGCAATCAGCCCCAGCATTTT.

This clonotype was counted only a few times. The V and J genes are TRBV20-1 and TRBJ2-7; 11 bases align to TRBD2. This CDR3 region has 16 residues. The V and J ends lost 2 bases and 2 bases, in that order; junction bases with no gene match: 8. CDR1 is DFQATT and CDR2 is SNEGSKA in the germline V gene (reference sequence). CDR3 bases: TGCAGTGCTAGACACCCAGTAGCGGGAGGGCCCTACGAGCAGTACTTC. Translating it yields CSARHPVAGGPYEQYF.

The chain employs TRBV7-8 and TRBJ2-7; 11 positions agree with TRBD2. This CDR3 comprises 15 residues. From germline, CDR1 is SGHVS and CDR2 FQNEAQ. The trim removed 7 bases at V and 4 bases at J, leaving 9 bases unmatched. The CDR3 sequence: CASKYRLAGPYEQYF. CDR3 DNA sequence: TGTGCCAGCAAATATAGACTAGCGGGGCCATACGAGCAGTACTTC.

This clonotype has ten or more counts. The V call is TRBV19, the J call TRBJ1-1; 10 nucleotides align to TRBD1. CDR3 length equals 21 residues. The V and J ends lost 6 bases and 0 bases, in that order; junction bases with no gene match: 22. CDR1 is LNHDA, CDR2 SQIVND, per germline (reference sequence). The CDR3 loop is CASRGWGDRGQGGPLNTEAFF. In DNA, the CDR3 is TGTGCCAGTAGGGGTTGGGGAGACAGGGGGCAAGGAGGCCCTTTGAACACTGAAGCTTTCTTT.

The V call is TRBV2, the J call TRBJ2-5; no clear D. The germline V gene has CDR1 SNHLY and CDR2 FYNNEI. This CDR3 comprises 14 residues. V lost 6 bases, J lost 2 bases, and 13 bases lay in between. CDR3 residues: CASSVQWGQETQYF. The CDR3 coding sequence is TGTGCCAGCAGCGTCCAGTGGGGTCAAGAGACCCAGTACTTC.

V usage is TRBV29-1 and J usage is TRBJ1-1, with 8 bases fitting TRBD1. The CDR3 covers 14 residues. The V gene's germline CDR1 is SQVTM and CDR2 ANQGSEA. V lost 6 bases to trimming and J lost 0 bases; unmatched junction nucleotides: 6. The CDR3 spells CSVRQGRLNTEAFF. The CDR3, as DNA: TGCAGCGTCCGACAGGGGCGGTTGAACACTGAAGCTTTCTTT.

The chain combines TRBV19 with TRBJ1-1; no firm D call. This CDR3 is built from 11 residues. Between the trimmed V and J ends, which lost 6 bases and 3 bases, there was a span of 5 bases. Germline lookup yields CDR1 LNHDA and CDR2 SQIVND (reference sequence). CDR3 in amino acids: CASSMYTEAFF. The CDR3 DNA reads TGTGCCAGTAGCATGTACACTGAAGCTTTCTTT.

The chain is built from TRBV7-8 and TRBJ1-4; perhaps TRBD1 as D (6 bases). The V gene's germline CDR1 is SGHVS and CDR2 FQNEAQ. The V gene lost 6 bases and the J gene lost 7 bases, with 15 bases spanning the gap. This CDR3 spans 14 amino acids. CDR3 in DNA: TGTGCCAGCAGACCCGTACAGGGCCGTGAAAAACTGTTTTTT. Protein product: CASRPVQGREKLFF.

This rearrangement joins TRBV12-3 or TRBV12-4 to TRBJ2-5, with D perhaps matching TRBD1 (5 bases). The CDR3 extends over 16 amino acids. V was trimmed by 7 bases and J by 2 bases, leaving 20 bases between them. CDR3 DNA: TGTGCCAGCACGCGGAGAACAGGCATGAGACAAGAGACCCAGTACTTC. This encodes CASTRRTGMRQETQYF.

V is TRBV7-9 and J is TRBJ1-2; no clear D. Germline loops: CDR1 SEHNR, CDR2 FQNEAQ (reference sequence). The ends were cut back, 1 base at V and 14 bases at J, with 14 bases in the middle. The CDR3 contains 12 residues. The DNA of the CDR3 is TGTGCCAGCAGCTTAGGTTGGGCGGACGCAACCTTC. Translated, it gives CASSLGWADATF.